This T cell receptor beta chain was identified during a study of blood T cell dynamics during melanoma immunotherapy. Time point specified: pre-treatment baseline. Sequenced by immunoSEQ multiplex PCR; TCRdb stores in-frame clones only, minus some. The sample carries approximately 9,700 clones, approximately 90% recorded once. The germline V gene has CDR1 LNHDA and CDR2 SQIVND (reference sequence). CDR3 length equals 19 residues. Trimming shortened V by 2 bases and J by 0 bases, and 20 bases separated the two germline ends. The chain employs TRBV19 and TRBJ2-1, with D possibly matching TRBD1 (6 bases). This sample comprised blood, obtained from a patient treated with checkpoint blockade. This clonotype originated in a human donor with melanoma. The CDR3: CASSIRGKGAISSYNEQFF. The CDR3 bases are TGTGCCAGTAGTATAAGGGGGAAGGGTGCGATCAGCTCCTACAATGAGCAGTTCTTC. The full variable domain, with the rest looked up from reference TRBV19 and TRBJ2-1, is DGGITQSPKYLFRKEGQNVTLSCEQNLNHDAMYWYRQDPGQGLRLIYYSQIVNDFQKGDIAEGYSVSREKKESFPLTVTSAQKNPTAFYLCASSIRGKGAISSYNEQFFGPGTRLTVL.